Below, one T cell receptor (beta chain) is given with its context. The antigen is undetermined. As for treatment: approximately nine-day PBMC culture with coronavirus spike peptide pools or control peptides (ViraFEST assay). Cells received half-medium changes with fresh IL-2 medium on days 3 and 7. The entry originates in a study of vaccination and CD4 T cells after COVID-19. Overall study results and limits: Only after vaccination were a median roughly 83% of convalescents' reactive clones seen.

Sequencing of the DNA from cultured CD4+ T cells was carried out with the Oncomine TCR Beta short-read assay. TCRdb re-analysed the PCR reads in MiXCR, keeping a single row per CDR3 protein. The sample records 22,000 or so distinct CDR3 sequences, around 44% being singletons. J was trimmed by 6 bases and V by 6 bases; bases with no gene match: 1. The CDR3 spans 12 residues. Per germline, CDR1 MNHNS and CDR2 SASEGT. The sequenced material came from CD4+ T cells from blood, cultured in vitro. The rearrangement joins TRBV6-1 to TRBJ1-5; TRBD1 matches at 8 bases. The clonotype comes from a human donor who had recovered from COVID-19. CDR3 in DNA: TGTGCCAGCAGAACAGGGGGTCAGCCCCAGCATTTT. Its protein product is CASRTGGQPQHF.